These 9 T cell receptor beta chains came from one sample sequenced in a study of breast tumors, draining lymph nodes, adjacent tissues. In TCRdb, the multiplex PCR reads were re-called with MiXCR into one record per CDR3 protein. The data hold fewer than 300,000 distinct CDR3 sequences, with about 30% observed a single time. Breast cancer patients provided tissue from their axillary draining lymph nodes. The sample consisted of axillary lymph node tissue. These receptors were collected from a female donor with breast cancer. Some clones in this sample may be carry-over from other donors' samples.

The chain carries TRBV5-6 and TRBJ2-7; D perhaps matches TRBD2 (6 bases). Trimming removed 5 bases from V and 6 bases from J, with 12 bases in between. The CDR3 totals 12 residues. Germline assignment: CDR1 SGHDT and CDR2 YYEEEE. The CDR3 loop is CASSSSASEQYF. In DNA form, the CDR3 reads TGTGCCAGCAGTTCTAGCGCCTCCGAGCAGTACTTC.

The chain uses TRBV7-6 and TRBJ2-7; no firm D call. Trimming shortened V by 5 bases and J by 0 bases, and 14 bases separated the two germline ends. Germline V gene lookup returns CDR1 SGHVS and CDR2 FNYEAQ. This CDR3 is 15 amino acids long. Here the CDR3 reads CASSPGVVSSYEQYF. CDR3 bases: TGTGCCAGCAGCCCCGGAGTAGTAAGCTCCTACGAGCAGTACTTC.

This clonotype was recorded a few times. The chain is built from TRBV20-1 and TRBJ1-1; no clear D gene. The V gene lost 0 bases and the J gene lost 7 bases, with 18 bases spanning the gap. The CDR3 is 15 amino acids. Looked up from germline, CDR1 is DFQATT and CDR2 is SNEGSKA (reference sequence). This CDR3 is CSARDAHSGWVEAFF. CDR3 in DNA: TGCAGTGCTAGAGACGCTCACAGCGGTTGGGTTGAAGCTTTCTTT.

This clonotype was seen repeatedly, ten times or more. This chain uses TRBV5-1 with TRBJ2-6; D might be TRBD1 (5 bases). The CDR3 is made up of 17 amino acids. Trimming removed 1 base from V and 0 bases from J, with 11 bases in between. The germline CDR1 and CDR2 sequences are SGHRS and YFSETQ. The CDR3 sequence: CASSLSPGYSGANVLTF. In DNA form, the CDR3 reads TGCGCCAGCAGCTTGTCACCAGGGTACTCTGGGGCCAACGTCCTGACTTTC.

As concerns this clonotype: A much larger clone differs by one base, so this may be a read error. In DNA, the CDR3 is TGTGCCAGCAGCGCTACCCCCGGGACTAGCGGGGGTGTTGAGCAGTTCTTC. Translating it yields CASSATPGTSGGVEQFF. V is TRBV5-5 and J is TRBJ2-1; 14 nucleotides line up with TRBD2. The V and J ends lost 4 bases and 9 bases, in that order; junction bases with no gene match: 12. Germline V CDR1 and CDR2: SGHKS, YYEKEE (reference sequence). This CDR3 is 17 amino acids long. Full variable domain (remainder filled in from reference TRBV5-5 and TRBJ2-1): DAGVTQSPTHLIKTRGQQVTLRCSPISGHKSVSWYQQVLGQGPQFIFQYYEKEERGRGNFPDRFSARQFPNYSSELNVNALLLGDSALYLCASSATPGTSGGVEQFFGPGTRLTVL.

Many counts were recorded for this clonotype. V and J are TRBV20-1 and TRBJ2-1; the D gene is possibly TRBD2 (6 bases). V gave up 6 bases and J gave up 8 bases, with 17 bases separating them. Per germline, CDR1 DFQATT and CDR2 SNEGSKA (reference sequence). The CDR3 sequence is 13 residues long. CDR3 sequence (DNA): TGCAGTGCGCAACCCGGGACTCCGGATGAGCAGTTCTTC. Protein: CSAQPGTPDEQFF.

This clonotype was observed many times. The CDR3 nucleotides read TGTGCCAGCAGCTTAGTGGAAGAGACCCAGTACTTC. It specifies CASSLVEETQYF. The chain combines TRBV7-6 with TRBJ2-5; D call uncertain. The CDR3 covers 12 residues. CDR1 SGHVS and CDR2 FNYEAQ come from the germline V gene. V was cut by 1 base and J by 3 bases, with 3 bases left in between.

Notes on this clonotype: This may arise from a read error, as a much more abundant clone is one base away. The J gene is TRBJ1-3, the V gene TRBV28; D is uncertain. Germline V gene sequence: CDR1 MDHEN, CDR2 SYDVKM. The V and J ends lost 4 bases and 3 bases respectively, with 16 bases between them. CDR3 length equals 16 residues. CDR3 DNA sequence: TGTGCCAGCAGTTCCCCGGGAGGATTGCTTGGAAACACCATATATTTT. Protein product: CASSSPGGLLGNTIYF.

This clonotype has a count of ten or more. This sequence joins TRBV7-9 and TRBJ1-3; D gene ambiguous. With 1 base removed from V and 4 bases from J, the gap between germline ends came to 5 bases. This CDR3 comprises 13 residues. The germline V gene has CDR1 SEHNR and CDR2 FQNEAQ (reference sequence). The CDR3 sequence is CASSLGWGNTIYF. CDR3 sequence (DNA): TGTGCCAGCAGCTTAGGGTGGGGAAACACCATATATTTT.